A single sample gave rise to the 26 T cell receptor beta chains below, sequenced in a study of cytomegalovirus exposure and HLA in healthy donors. Primers for the PCR totalled 60 Vbeta and 13 Jbeta. The protocol was immunoSEQ multiplex PCR, while the TCRdb copy is restricted to in-frame clones and leaves out a portion. The table has some 120,000 clones, over 75% seen once. Sequenced sample: PBMCs. The receptors stem from a woman in her forties in good health and CMV-seropositive.

The gene calls are TRBV9 and TRBJ1-3, with no clear D. The CDR3 runs 17 residues. Germline V lookup: CDR1 SGDLS, CDR2 YYNGEE. Trimming removed 4 bases at V and 0 bases at J, with 17 bases between. The DNA for the CDR3 is TGTGCCAGCAGCTCTCGGCCAGGCCTTAGCTCTGGAAACACCATATATTTT. Its protein product is CASSSRPGLSSGNTIYF.

The chain employs TRBV13 and TRBJ1-3; TRBD1 matches at 7 bases. After removal of 6 bases from V and 0 bases from J, the junction contained 11 bases not matched to a gene. The CDR3 has 17 amino acids. The germline V gene encodes CDR1 PRHDT and CDR2 FYEKMQ (reference sequence). CDR3 amino acids: CASRFLGTADSGNTIYF. In nucleotides, the CDR3 is TGTGCCAGCAGATTTCTCGGGACAGCCGACTCTGGAAACACCATATATTTT.

CDR3 loop: CASTLTGTGGTGELFF. The CDR3 region has the DNA TGTGCCAGCACCCTAACCGGGACAGGGGGTACCGGGGAGCTGTTTTTT. J is TRBJ2-2 and V is TRBV7-8, with 11 positions matching TRBD1. CDR3 size: 16 residues. Germline CDR1 SGHVS, CDR2 FQNEAQ. Losses at the gene ends were 7 bases for V and 5 bases for J; bases not matched to a gene: 9. The entire variable domain, with the rest obtained from reference TRBV7-8 and TRBJ2-2, is as follows: GAGVSQSPRYKVAKRGQDVALRCDPISGHVSLFWYQQALGQGPEFLTYFQNEAQLDKSGLPSDRFFAERPEGSVSTLKIQRTQQEDSAVYLCASTLTGTGGTGELFFGEGSRLTVL.

This clone was seen more than once but under ten times. Other DNA sequences in the same sample also yield this CDR3. V and J are TRBV6-5 and TRBJ1-1, with a weak D call TRBD1 (5 bases). Trimming left V 6 bases short and J 0 bases short, with 8 bases between. Germline V gene data show CDR1 as MNHEY and CDR2 as SVGAGI. The CDR3 spans 13 residues. The CDR3 DNA sequence: TGTGCCAGCAGAGAGACAGTGAACACTGAAGCTTTCTTT. As protein: CASRETVNTEAFF.

J is TRBJ1-3 and V is TRBV2, with TRBD1 identical over 7 bases. The CDR3 has 13 amino acids. Germline assignment: CDR1 SNHLY and CDR2 FYNNEI. Losses at the gene ends were 7 bases for V and 8 bases for J; bases not matched to a gene: 8. CDR3 protein: CASTLDRDDTIYF. The CDR3, as DNA: TGTGCCAGCACCCTAGACAGGGATGACACCATATATTTT.

The J gene is TRBJ1-1, the V gene TRBV6-5, with D unclear. The CDR3 has 13 amino acids. The V end lost 6 bases, the J end lost 1 base, and 9 bases lay between the germline ends. Germline loops: CDR1 MNHEY, CDR2 SVGAGI. In DNA, the CDR3 is TGTGCCAGCAGGGACTTCGCGAACACTGAAGCTTTCTTT. Its translation: CASRDFANTEAFF.

This clone was seen only a few times. This chain connects TRBV28 to TRBJ1-4; tentatively, D is TRBD1 (6 bases). V dropped 6 bases and J dropped 8 bases, with 16 bases sitting between them. The CDR3 loop spans 14 amino acids. Germline V gene sequence: CDR1 MDHEN, CDR2 SYDVKM. CDR3 loop: CASRHTGLGEKLFF. The CDR3 DNA is TGTGCCAGCAGACACACAGGGTTGGGCGAAAAACTGTTTTTT.

This clone was counted between two and nine times. The J gene is TRBJ2-5, the V gene TRBV2; 9 bases align to TRBD2. V dropped 6 bases and J dropped 2; count of bases not matched to a gene: 10. The CDR3 has 16 residues. The germline gives CDR1 SNHLY, CDR2 FYNNEI. The CDR3 spells CASSLGIAGVQETQYF. The DNA of the CDR3 is TGTGCCAGCAGCCTCGGGATAGCGGGAGTACAAGAGACCCAGTACTTC.

V usage is TRBV28 and J usage is TRBJ2-3; D is possibly TRBD2 (6 bases). Trimming took off 5 bases at V and 2 bases at J, with 11 bases between the two ends. The germline V gene has CDR1 MDHEN and CDR2 SYDVKM. The CDR3 has 14 amino acids. Written as DNA, the CDR3 is TGTGCCAGCAGTCAAGGAGGGTCCACAGATACGCAGTATTTT. Amino acid sequence: CASSQGGSTDTQYF.

Comments on this clone: An end of the junction does not agree with germline; a read error may underlie this. V is TRBV7-7 and J is TRBJ2-7; D may be TRBD2 (6 bases). This CDR3 is 14 amino acids long. Germline-derived CDR1 and CDR2 are SSHAT and FNYEAQ (reference sequence). The CDR3 loop reads CASSLYGGDDEQYF. CDR3 coding DNA: TGTGCTAGCAGCTTATACGGAGGGGACGACGAGCAGTACTTC.

The V and J genes are TRBV15 and TRBJ2-7; the D is unclear. The V gene's germline CDR1 is LNHNV and CDR2 YYDKDF (reference sequence). The V end lost 0 bases, the J end lost 0 bases, and 12 bases lay between the germline ends. The CDR3 extends over 16 amino acids. The CDR3 DNA sequence: TGTGCCACCAGCAGAGACCGTCCTCACAGCTCCTACGAGCAGTACTTC. Protein: CATSRDRPHSSYEQYF.

The chain carries TRBV7-3 and TRBJ1-1; 8 bases align to TRBD1. Germline V gene sequence: CDR1 SGHTA, CDR2 FQGTGA. CDR3 size: 14 residues. The trim removed 2 bases at V and 4 bases at J, leaving 3 bases unmatched. The DNA for the CDR3 is TGTGCCAGCAGCTTACAGGGGGCGGGCACTGAAGCTTTCTTT. Protein: CASSLQGAGTEAFF.

The V call is TRBV6-6, the J call TRBJ1-5, with D possibly matching TRBD1 (6 bases). The CDR3 extends over 11 amino acids. With 6 bases removed from V and 12 bases from J, the gap between germline ends came to 12 bases. Germline CDR1 and CDR2: MNHNY and SVGAGI (reference sequence). CDR3 region: CASRTRQDQHF. The CDR3 DNA is TGTGCCAGCAGAACCCGACAGGACCAGCATTTT.

This clone was counted once. This chain uses TRBV29-1 with TRBJ1-1; 7 bases fit TRBD1. Germline trimming cut 5 bases from V and 2 bases from J; bases unmatched to any gene: 8. Germline values: CDR1 SQVTM, CDR2 ANQGSEA. This CDR3 spans 14 amino acids. CDR3 loop: CSVCRTGDNTEAFF. Written as DNA, the CDR3 is TGCAGCGTTTGTCGGACAGGCGATAACACTGAAGCTTTCTTT.

The rearrangement joins TRBV5-1 to TRBJ1-6; D ambiguous. Trimming stripped 0 bases from V and 0 bases from J, with 4 bases between. The CDR3 covers 15 residues. The germline CDR1 and CDR2 sequences are SGHRS and YFSETQ. The CDR3 reads CASSLGSSYNSPLHF. The DNA of the CDR3 is TGCGCCAGCAGCTTGGGGAGCTCCTATAATTCACCCCTCCACTTT.

The chain recombines TRBV27 with TRBJ2-1; 9 bases map to TRBD2. There are 16 residues in the CDR3. The germline gives CDR1 MNHEY, CDR2 SMNVEV (reference sequence). V lost 3 bases, J lost 4 bases, and 7 bases stayed unmatched. CDR3 amino acids: CASSFGALAGYNEQFF. The CDR3 nucleotides are TGTGCCAGCAGTTTTGGTGCCCTAGCGGGATACAATGAGCAGTTCTTC.

This clone was seen a single time. V gene TRBV5-6 combines with J gene TRBJ2-5, with 7 nucleotides matching TRBD1. The J call may not be correct, given that the DNA end is closer to TRBJ2-7. The CDR3 length is 13 residues. Germline CDR1 is SGHDT and CDR2 is YYEEEE. The CDR3: CASSFDRVAEQYF. CDR3 nucleotide sequence: TGTGCCAGCAGCTTCGACAGGGTGGCCGAGCAGTACTTC.

The CDR3: CASSQGLAGGPGELFF. The CDR3 region has the DNA TGTGCCAGCAGCCAGGGACTAGCGGGAGGGCCCGGGGAGCTGTTTTTT. This sequence joins TRBV7-3 and TRBJ2-2, with 16 nucleotides matching TRBD2. Germline CDR1 reads SGHTA; CDR2 reads FQGTGA. Trimming removed 5 bases from V and 6 bases from J; junction bases left unmatched: 3. The CDR3 is made up of 16 amino acids. The whole variable domain, filled in from reference TRBV7-3 and TRBJ2-2, reads GAGVSQTPSNKVTEKGKYVELRCDPISGHTALYWYRQSLGQGPEFLIYFQGTGAADDSGLPNDRFFAVRPEGSVSTLKIQRTERGDSAVYLCASSQGLAGGPGELFFGEGSRLTVL.

This sequence joins TRBV7-3 and TRBJ2-1, with 9 positions matching TRBD1. CDR3 length: 15 residues. Germline trimming cut 5 bases from V and 4 bases from J; bases unmatched to any gene: 6. Germline CDR1 and CDR2: SGHTA and FQGTGA. The chain's CDR3 is CASSRSGTGYNEQFF. The CDR3 bases are TGTGCCAGCAGCCGAAGCGGGACAGGGTACAATGAGCAGTTCTTC.

This chain joins TRBV5-1 and TRBJ2-1; 8 positions agree with TRBD2. The V gene's germline CDR1 is SGHRS and CDR2 YFSETQ. CDR3 size: 14 residues. J lost 8 bases, V lost 5 bases, and 9 bases had no gene match. In DNA form, the CDR3 reads TGCGCCAGCAGGGGGCCGGGGGGGCGGGATGAGCAGTTCTTC. Residues: CASRGPGGRDEQFF. Based on the CDR3 plus reference TRBV5-1 and TRBJ2-1, the full variable domain is KAGVTQTPRYLIKTRGQQVTLSCSPISGHRSVSWYQQTPGQGLQFLFEYFSETQRNKGNFPGRFSGRQFSNSRSEMNVSTLELGDSALYLCASRGPGGRDEQFFGPGTRLTVL.

In this sample, this clone turned up a few times. The chain combines TRBV30 with TRBJ2-3; 8 positions agree with TRBD2. V was clipped by 1 base and J by 5 bases; unmatched bases: 5. Looked up from germline, CDR1 is GTSNPN and CDR2 is SVGIG (reference sequence). The CDR3 extends over 14 amino acids. The CDR3 protein is CAWSGTGGQDTQYF. The DNA of the CDR3 is TGTGCCTGGAGTGGGACGGGAGGGCAAGATACGCAGTATTTT.

The chain links TRBV27 to TRBJ1-1; TRBD1 matches 9 bases. Trimming at V came to 5 bases and at J to 4 bases, leaving 5 bases not matched to a gene. Germline V lookup: CDR1 MNHEY, CDR2 SMNVEV (reference sequence). CDR3 length equals 14 residues. Here the CDR3 DNA reads TGTGCCAGCAGTCTAACAGGGGGCCTCACTGAAGCTTTCTTT. Amino acid sequence: CASSLTGGLTEAFF.

The sample holds a few counts of this clone. The genes are TRBV7-8 and TRBJ2-7, with 8 bases lining up with TRBD2. Trimming took 5 bases from V and 6 from J; bases not matched to a gene: 18. Germline V gene data show CDR1 as SGHVS and CDR2 as FQNEAQ. The CDR3 loop spans 17 amino acids. CDR3 loop: CASSADIGTSDGGEQYF. Here the CDR3 DNA reads TGTGCCAGCAGCGCCGACATCGGGACTAGTGACGGGGGCGAGCAGTACTTC. Complete variable domain (other parts from reference TRBV7-8 and TRBJ2-7): GAGVSQSPRYKVAKRGQDVALRCDPISGHVSLFWYQQALGQGPEFLTYFQNEAQLDKSGLPSDRFFAERPEGSVSTLKIQRTQQEDSAVYLCASSADIGTSDGGEQYFGPGTRLTVT.

The chain links TRBV18 to TRBJ1-2; 9 positions match TRBD1. In germline, CDR1 is KGHSH, CDR2 LQKENI. This CDR3 contains 13 residues. V gave up 6 bases and J gave up 6 bases; unmatched junction bases: 5. This chain's CDR3 is CASSPGQGNGYTF. The CDR3 coding sequence is TGTGCCAGCTCTCCAGGACAGGGGAATGGCTACACCTTC.

This chain connects TRBV10-3 to TRBJ2-3; TRBD2 matches at 8 bases. With 0 bases clipped from V and 4 bases from J, the junction kept 3 bases outside the gene matches. Looked up from germline, CDR1 is ENHRY and CDR2 is SYGVKD. The CDR3 is 15 amino acids. CDR3 residues: CAISESTRGADTQYF. CDR3 bases: TGTGCCATCAGTGAGTCGACGCGGGGGGCAGATACGCAGTATTTT.

The V and J genes are TRBV5-1 and TRBJ2-1; D not resolved. The V end lost 0 bases, the J end lost 3 bases, and 7 bases lay between the germline ends. Germline CDR1 SGHRS, CDR2 YFSETQ. This CDR3 comprises 14 residues. The CDR3 nucleotides read TGCGCCAGCAGCTTGGAACACCTCTACAATGAGCAGTTCTTC. It specifies CASSLEHLYNEQFF.